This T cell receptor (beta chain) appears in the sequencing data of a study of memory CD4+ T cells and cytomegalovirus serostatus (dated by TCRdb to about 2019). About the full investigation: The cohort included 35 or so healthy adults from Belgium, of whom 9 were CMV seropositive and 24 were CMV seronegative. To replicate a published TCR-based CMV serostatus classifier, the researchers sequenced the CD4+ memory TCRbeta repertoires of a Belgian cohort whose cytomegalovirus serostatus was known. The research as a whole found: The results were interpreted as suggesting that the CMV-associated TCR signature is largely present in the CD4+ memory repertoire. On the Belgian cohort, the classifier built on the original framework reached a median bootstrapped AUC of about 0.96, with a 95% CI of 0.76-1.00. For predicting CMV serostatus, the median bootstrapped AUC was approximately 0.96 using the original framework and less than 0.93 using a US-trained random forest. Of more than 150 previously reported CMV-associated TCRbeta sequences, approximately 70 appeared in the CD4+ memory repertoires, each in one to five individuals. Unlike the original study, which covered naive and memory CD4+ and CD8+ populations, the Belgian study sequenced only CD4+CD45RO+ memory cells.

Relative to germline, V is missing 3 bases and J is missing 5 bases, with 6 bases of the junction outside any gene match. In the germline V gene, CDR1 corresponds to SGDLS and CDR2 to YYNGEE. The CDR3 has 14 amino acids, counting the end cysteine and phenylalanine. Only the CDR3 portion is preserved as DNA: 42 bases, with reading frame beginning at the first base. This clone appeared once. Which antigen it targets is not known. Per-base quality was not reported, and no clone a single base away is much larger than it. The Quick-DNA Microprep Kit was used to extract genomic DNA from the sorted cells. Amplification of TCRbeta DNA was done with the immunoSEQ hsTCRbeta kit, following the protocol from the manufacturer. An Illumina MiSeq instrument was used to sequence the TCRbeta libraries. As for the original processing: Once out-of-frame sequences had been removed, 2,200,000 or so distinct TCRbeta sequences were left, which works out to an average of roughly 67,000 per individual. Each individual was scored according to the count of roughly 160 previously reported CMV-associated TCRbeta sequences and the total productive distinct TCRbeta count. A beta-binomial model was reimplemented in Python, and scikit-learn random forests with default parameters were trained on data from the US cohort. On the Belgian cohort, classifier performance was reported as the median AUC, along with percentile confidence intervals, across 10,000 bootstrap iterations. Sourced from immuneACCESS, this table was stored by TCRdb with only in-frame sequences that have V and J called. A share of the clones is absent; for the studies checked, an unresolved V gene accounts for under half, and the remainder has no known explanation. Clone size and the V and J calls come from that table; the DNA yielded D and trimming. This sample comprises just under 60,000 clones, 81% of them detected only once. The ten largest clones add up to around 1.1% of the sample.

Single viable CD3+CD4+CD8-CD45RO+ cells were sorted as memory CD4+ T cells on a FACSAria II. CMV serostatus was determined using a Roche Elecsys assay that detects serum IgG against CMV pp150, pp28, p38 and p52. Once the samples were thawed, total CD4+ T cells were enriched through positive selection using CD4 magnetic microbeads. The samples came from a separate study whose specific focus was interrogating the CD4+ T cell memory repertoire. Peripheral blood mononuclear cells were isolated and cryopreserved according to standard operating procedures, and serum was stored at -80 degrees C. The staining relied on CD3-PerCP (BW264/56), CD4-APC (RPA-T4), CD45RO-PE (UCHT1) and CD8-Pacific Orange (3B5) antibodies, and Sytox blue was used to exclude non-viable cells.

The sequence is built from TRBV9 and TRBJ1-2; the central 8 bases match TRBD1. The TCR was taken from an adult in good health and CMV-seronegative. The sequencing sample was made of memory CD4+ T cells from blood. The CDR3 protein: CASSGGQGPYGYTF. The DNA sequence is TGTGCCAGCAGCGGCGGACAGGGCCCGTATGGCTACACCTTC. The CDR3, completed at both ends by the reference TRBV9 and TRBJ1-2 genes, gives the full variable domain DSGVTQTPKHLITATGQRVTLRCSPRSGDLSVYWYQQSLDQGLQFLIQYYNGEERAKGNILERFSAQQFPDLHSELNLSSLELGDSALYFCASSGGQGPYGYTFGSGTRLTVV.